The 10 T cell receptor beta chains reported below all come from one sample, sequenced in a study of blood T cell repertoires in COVID-19. Some clones are missing from TCRdb's copy, which holds only in-frame ones; the method was immunoSEQ multiplex PCR. The repertoire holds around 300,000 clones, with about 90% as singletons. The source material was peripheral blood. The receptor set was obtained from a woman aged 50 to 60 with COVID-19, enrolled during active disease.

The rearrangement joins TRBV4-1 to TRBJ2-5, with TRBD2 matching 14 bases. The trim removed 3 bases at V and 4 bases at J, leaving 7 bases unmatched. The germline V gene encodes CDR1 MGHRA and CDR2 YSYEKL. The CDR3 runs 17 residues. The CDR3 reads CASSQGTSGRRGETQYF. CDR3 nucleotide sequence: TGCGCCAGCAGCCAGGGGACTAGCGGGAGAAGAGGAGAGACCCAGTACTTC.

V gene TRBV7-3 combines with J gene TRBJ2-6, with TRBD1 matching over 8 bases. Losses at the gene ends were 2 bases for V and 2 bases for J; bases not matched to a gene: 14. Germline CDR1 is SGHTA and CDR2 is FQGTGA. The CDR3 extends over 20 amino acids. The CDR3 DNA follows: TGTGCCAGCAGCTTAGATGCGGGACAGGTGACTTCCACTGGGGCCAACGTCCTGACTTTC. It encodes CASSLDAGQVTSTGANVLTF.

V gene TRBV6-5 combines with J gene TRBJ2-2; 8 bases are a match to TRBD1. The CDR3 is 15 amino acids. CDR1 MNHEY and CDR2 SVGAGI come from the germline V gene. V dropped 5 bases and J dropped 4; count of bases not matched to a gene: 6. The CDR3 sequence is CASSNRGASTGELFF. The DNA of the CDR3 is TGTGCCAGCAGTAACAGGGGGGCGTCCACCGGGGAGCTGTTTTTT.

The chain is built from TRBV6-1 and TRBJ1-1; D is ambiguous. Trimming took 3 bases from V and 10 from J, leaving 18 bases between them. The CDR3 runs 14 residues. Per the germline V gene, CDR1 is MNHNS and CDR2 is SASEGT. This chain's CDR3 is CASSDRLVGAIAFF. CDR3 DNA: TGTGCCAGCAGTGACCGTCTGGTGGGAGCGATAGCTTTCTTT.

V gene TRBV27 combines with J gene TRBJ2-7; D is perhaps TRBD1 (6 bases). V was shortened by 2 bases and J by 5 bases, with 13 bases between the two germline ends. Germline V gene lookup returns CDR1 MNHEY and CDR2 SMNVEV (reference sequence). CDR3 size: 14 residues. Here the CDR3 reads CASSLQLRGNEQYF. CDR3 sequence (DNA): TGTGCCAGCAGTTTACAACTCAGGGGAAACGAGCAGTACTTC.

The V and J genes are TRBV27 and TRBJ2-7, with a weak D call TRBD2 (5 bases). The CDR3 covers 15 residues. Germline CDR1 MNHEY, CDR2 SMNVEV (reference sequence). Deletions cut 5 bases from V and 0 bases from J, with 14 bases between. CDR3 protein: CASSPRHTSSYEQYF. In DNA form, the CDR3 reads TGTGCCAGCAGTCCCCGACATACTAGCTCCTACGAGCAGTACTTC.

CDR3 in DNA: TGTGCCAGTAGTTCAACTAGCGGAGGATACAATGAGCAGTTCTTC. Translation: CASSSTSGGYNEQFF. The J gene is TRBJ2-1, the V gene TRBV19; 8 nucleotides align to TRBD2. The CDR3 has 15 residues. Per the germline V gene, CDR1 is LNHDA and CDR2 is SQIVND (reference sequence). Germline trimming cut 5 bases from V and 4 bases from J; bases unmatched to any gene: 7.

The rearrangement links TRBV18 to TRBJ1-2, with TRBD1 matching 10 bases. J was trimmed by 4 bases and V by 4 bases; bases with no gene match: 15. This CDR3 contains 18 residues. The germline V gene has CDR1 KGHSH and CDR2 LQKENI. CDR3 sequence reads: CASSRNRPGTGVIYGYTF. The CDR3 DNA sequence: TGTGCCAGCTCACGAAACCGCCCAGGGACAGGGGTGATCTATGGCTACACCTTC.

The chain carries TRBV6-4 and TRBJ2-3; 12 bases are a match to TRBD2. The length of the CDR3 is 17 residues. J was trimmed by 0 bases and V by 2 bases; bases with no gene match: 3. In germline, CDR1 is MRHNA, CDR2 SNTAGT. The CDR3 protein is CASSDVTSGRSTDTQYF. The CDR3 coding sequence is TGTGCCAGCAGTGACGTGACTAGCGGGAGAAGCACAGATACGCAGTATTTT.

The rearrangement uses TRBV7-2 and TRBJ1-6; D gene unclear. The CDR3 length is 14 residues. The germline gives CDR1 SGHTA, CDR2 FQGNSA. V was pared by 6 bases and J by 7 bases, with 13 bases between. This CDR3 is CASRSGLLNSPLHF. As DNA, the CDR3 is TGTGCCAGCAGATCTGGGCTCCTGAATTCACCCCTCCACTTT.